These 26 T cell receptor beta chains originate from one sample sequenced in a study of CD8 T cells in ankylosing spondylitis. Via MiXCR, TCRdb re-called the 5' RACE reads, giving one row per CDR3 protein. The sample lists under 200,000 distinct CDR3 sequences; around 9.6% were seen once. Sequenced material: blood, either unsorted or a sorted T cell fraction (not recorded which). The receptor set was obtained from a female donor with ankylosing spondylitis or in good health (not recorded which).

CDR3 region: CASRSGGGGHEQYF. In DNA form, the CDR3 reads TGTGCCAGCAGGTCCGGCGGGGGGGGGCACGAGCAGTACTTC. The chain combines TRBV7-9 with TRBJ2-7; 9 positions agree with TRBD2. CDR1 SEHNR and CDR2 FQNEAQ come from the germline V gene (reference sequence). V shed 6 bases and J 5 bases; nucleotides not matched to a gene: 8. The CDR3 runs 14 residues.

At least ten counts were recorded for this clonotype. The rearrangement uses TRBV25-1 and TRBJ1-4; 7 bases map to TRBD1. This CDR3 has 13 residues. Germline CDR1 reads MGHDK; CDR2 reads SYGVNS. V lost 3 bases, J lost 6 bases, and 1 base stayed unmatched. The CDR3 here is CASSDRGDEKLFF. The CDR3 DNA sequence: TGTGCCAGCAGTGACAGGGGGGATGAAAAACTGTTTTTT.

V and J are TRBV4-1 and TRBJ1-1; D is uncertain. V was shortened by 0 bases and J by 0 bases, with 11 bases between the two germline ends. The CDR3 totals 16 residues. Germline CDR1 reads MGHRA; CDR2 reads YSYEKL. The DNA for the CDR3 is TGCGCCAGCAGCCAAGAGCCCCTCGCAGTGAACACTGAAGCTTTCTTT. Translation gives CASSQEPLAVNTEAFF.

The table lists this clonotype with many counts. The chain employs TRBV27 and TRBJ2-2, with TRBD2 as a possible D gene (6 bases). This CDR3 spans 12 amino acids. Germline V gene sequence: CDR1 MNHEY, CDR2 SMNVEV (reference sequence). Deletions cut 10 bases from V and 4 bases from J, with 10 bases between. CDR3 coding DNA: TGTGCCACCCTGGGGGGCACCGGGGAGCTGTTTTTT. It codes for CATLGGTGELFF.

This sequence joins TRBV12-5 and TRBJ1-5; no definite D call. The V end lost 2 bases, the J end lost 0 bases, and 2 bases lay between the germline ends. The CDR3 consists of 13 residues. The germline V gene has CDR1 LGHNT and CDR2 FRNRAP. The DNA of the CDR3 is TGTGCTAGTGGTTTGTCTAGCAATCAGCCCCAGCATTTT. Its translation: CASGLSSNQPQHF.

This clonotype showed up many times. The J gene is TRBJ2-7, the V gene TRBV7-9; D remains ambiguous. The CDR3 consists of 13 residues. The V end was cut by 2 bases, the J end by 5 bases, with 10 bases between. Per the germline V gene, CDR1 is SEHNR and CDR2 is FQNEAQ (reference sequence). CDR3 residues: CASSLLSVHEQYF. In DNA, the CDR3 is TGTGCCAGCAGCTTATTATCAGTCCACGAGCAGTACTTC.

This clonotype was recorded many times. V usage is TRBV4-3 and J usage is TRBJ2-2, with unresolved D. This CDR3 has 13 residues. CDR1 and CDR2 from the germline V gene are LGHNA and YSLEER. Trimming cost V 0 bases and J 6 bases, with 5 bases left between them. Written as DNA, the CDR3 is TGCGCCAGCAGCCAAGATGTAGCCGGGGAGCTGTTTTTT. This encodes CASSQDVAGELFF.

The chain combines TRBV9 with TRBJ2-1, with D perhaps TRBD2 (6 bases). The V gene lost 4 bases and the J gene lost 3 bases, with 17 bases spanning the gap. Germline CDR1 reads SGDLS; CDR2 reads YYNGEE. The CDR3 loop spans 16 amino acids. The CDR3 DNA reads as TGTGCCAGCAGCTCCCCGAGGGCGGGGCACTACAATGAGCAGTTCTTC. Protein: CASSSPRAGHYNEQFF.

The chain has TRBV15 and TRBJ2-5, with D perhaps being TRBD1 or TRBD2 (6 bases each). The V gene's germline CDR1 is LNHNV and CDR2 YYDKDF (reference sequence). The CDR3 totals 14 residues. Trimming left V 1 base short and J 5 bases short, with 11 bases between. CDR3 residues: CATSRAGAEETQYF. For the CDR3, the DNA is TGTGCCACCAGCAGAGCGGGGGCGGAGGAGACCCAGTACTTC.

V gene TRBV7-9 combines with J gene TRBJ2-1; TRBD2 aligns across 8 bases. Trimming took 5 bases from V and 8 from J; bases not matched to a gene: 14. CDR3 length: 16 amino acids. From germline, CDR1 is SEHNR and CDR2 FQNEAQ (reference sequence). CDR3 residues: CASSLSLGLEAHEQFF. CDR3 coding DNA: TGTGCCAGCAGCCTAAGCCTGGGACTAGAGGCACATGAGCAGTTCTTC.

The gene calls are TRBV9 and TRBJ2-3; tentatively, D is TRBD2 (6 bases). V lost 3 bases and J 1 base, leaving 15 bases between the germline ends. This CDR3 comprises 16 residues. Per the germline V gene, CDR1 is SGDLS and CDR2 is YYNGEE. The CDR3: CASSAGGPARTDTQYF. CDR3 sequence (DNA): TGTGCCAGCAGCGCCGGGGGACCAGCTCGCACAGATACGCAGTATTTT.

This clonotype was observed a few times. The chain combines TRBV12-3 or TRBV12-4 with TRBJ1-2; TRBD1 is a possible D gene (6 bases). V shed 3 bases and J shed 8 bases, with 13 bases lying between them. The CDR3 contains 13 residues. The CDR3 loop reads CASSLGRGNGYTF. CDR3 DNA: TGTGCCAGCAGTTTGGGCAGGGGAAACGGCTACACCTTC.

The V gene is TRBV20-1, the J gene TRBJ2-1; no clear D gene. Trimming pared 5 bases from V and 5 bases from J, leaving 19 bases between. The CDR3 length is 15 residues. CDR1 is DFQATT, CDR2 SNEGSKA, per germline (reference sequence). CDR3 bases: TGCAGTGCTTTAACTTCCCCCGTGAAGAACAATGAGCAGTTCTTC. This codes for CSALTSPVKNNEQFF.

The chain carries TRBV6-6 and TRBJ2-1; D possibly corresponds to TRBD1 (5 bases). The CDR3 spans 13 residues. Germline CDR1 is MNHNY and CDR2 is SVGAGI (reference sequence). V was shortened by 10 bases and J by 8 bases, with 18 bases between the two germline ends. CDR3 bases: TGTGCCACTGAAGGTTGGACATCGGATGAGCAGTTCTTC. The encoded protein is CATEGWTSDEQFF.

This clonotype was detected ten times or more. The CDR3 is CASSLRGRQPQHF. CDR3 DNA sequence: TGTGCCAGCAGTTTGAGGGGCCGCCAGCCCCAGCATTTT. The V and J genes are TRBV12-3 or TRBV12-4 and TRBJ1-5, with D maybe TRBD1 (5 bases). Trimming shortened V by 3 bases and J by 7 bases, and 10 bases separated the two germline ends. This CDR3 region has 13 residues.

J is TRBJ2-7 and V is TRBV24-1; 14 bases match TRBD2. The CDR3 loop spans 19 amino acids. The germline gives CDR1 KGHDR, CDR2 SFDVKD. The J segment lost 4 bases and the V segment lost 6 bases, leaving 16 bases of the junction unmatched. Here the CDR3 DNA reads TGTGCCACCAGTAAAACCGGGACTAGCGGGAGTTTAACCTCGTACGAGCAGTACTTC. Amino acids: CATSKTGTSGSLTSYEQYF.

This clonotype came up many times. The chain carries TRBV20-1 and TRBJ2-3; possible D gene TRBD1, 6 bases. This CDR3 contains 14 residues. Trimming removed 3 bases from V and 5 bases from J, with 15 bases in between. Germline assignment: CDR1 DFQATT and CDR2 SNEGSKA (reference sequence). The DNA for the CDR3 is TGCAGTGCTAGGCGGATAGGGACACAAGATACGCAGTATTTT. This encodes CSARRIGTQDTQYF.

This clonotype was counted between two and nine times. J is TRBJ1-6 and V is TRBV6-5, with a possible D match to TRBD1 (5 bases). The CDR3 runs to 17 residues. The ends were cut back, 2 bases at V and 10 bases at J, with 21 bases in the middle. From germline, CDR1 is MNHEY and CDR2 SVGAGI. The CDR3: CASSYNAGPVVGSPLHF. The CDR3, as DNA: TGTGCCAGCAGTTACAATGCGGGGCCCGTGGTTGGATCACCCCTCCACTTT.

The V gene is TRBV28, the J gene TRBJ2-1, with 8 positions matching TRBD1. The CDR3 contains 15 residues. V dropped 4 bases and J dropped 12; count of bases not matched to a gene: 14. Germline assignment: CDR1 MDHEN and CDR2 SYDVKM. CDR3 sequence: CASSSYGQGQLGQFF. The CDR3 bases are TGTGCCAGCAGTTCGTATGGACAGGGCCAATTGGGGCAGTTCTTC.

This clonotype was seen repeatedly, ten times or more. V usage is TRBV9 and J usage is TRBJ1-1; the match to TRBD1 covers 8 bases. Germline V gene sequence: CDR1 SGDLS, CDR2 YYNGEE. The J segment lost 5 bases and the V segment lost 2 bases, leaving 2 bases of the junction unmatched. The CDR3 extends over 13 amino acids. For the CDR3, the DNA is TGTGCCAGCAGCGTTCAGGGGGCGACTGAAGCTTTCTTT. Its translation: CASSVQGATEAFF.

The J gene is TRBJ2-2, the V gene TRBV7-9; possible D gene TRBD1, 6 bases. Germline V lookup: CDR1 SEHNR, CDR2 FQNEAQ (reference sequence). Trimming stripped 4 bases from V and 8 bases from J, with 20 bases between. The CDR3 spans 16 residues. CDR3 sequence: CASSSTGIPPHGELFF. CDR3 DNA: TGTGCCAGCAGCTCCACAGGGATCCCGCCACATGGGGAGCTGTTTTTT.

In its sample, this clonotype was seen a few times. V usage is TRBV6-2 or TRBV6-3 and J usage is TRBJ2-3, with a tentative D call TRBD1 (5 bases). From germline, CDR1 is MNHEY and CDR2 SVGEGT. CDR3 length: 17 amino acids. V lost 7 bases, J lost 2 bases, and 22 bases lay in between. The CDR3 reads CASTPTGQGPLTDTQYF. CDR3 sequence (DNA): TGTGCCAGCACCCCAACCGGGCAGGGTCCCCTCACAGATACGCAGTATTTT.

This clonotype was picked up a small number of times. This chain connects TRBV4-1 to TRBJ1-2; perhaps TRBD1 as D (6 bases). In germline, CDR1 is MGHRA, CDR2 YSYEKL. The CDR3 length is 16 residues. Trimming took off 4 bases at V and 5 bases at J, with 20 bases between the two ends. The CDR3: CASSPSDSGEYYGYTF. In DNA, the CDR3 is TGCGCCAGCAGCCCTTCGGACAGCGGAGAGTATTATGGCTACACCTTC.

The V and J genes are TRBV3-1 and TRBJ2-7; the match to TRBD1 covers 12 bases. Germline V gene sequence: CDR1 LGHDT, CDR2 YNNKEL (reference sequence). This CDR3 is 16 amino acids long. Unmatched junction bases numbered 9, after V lost 4 bases and J lost 5 bases. The CDR3 DNA is TGTGCCAGCAGCCCGACCGGGACAGGGGGCGTTGACGAGCAGTACTTC. Translation: CASSPTGTGGVDEQYF.

This clonotype was picked up a small number of times. CDR3 DNA: TGTGCCAGCGGAAGAGCGGGAGGCTACAATGAGCAGTTCTTC. Protein sequence: CASGRAGGYNEQFF. The chain recombines TRBV2 with TRBJ2-1; 9 bases align to TRBD2. Germline V CDR1 and CDR2: SNHLY, FYNNEI. The CDR3 totals 14 residues. V gave up 8 bases and J gave up 3 bases; unmatched junction bases: 5.

This clonotype was counted a few times. The chain carries TRBV10-3 and TRBJ2-2, with D perhaps being TRBD1 or TRBD2 (6 bases each). Germline V gives CDR1 ENHRY, CDR2 SYGVKD. Trimming took 8 bases from V and 7 from J, leaving 17 bases between them. The CDR3 loop spans 14 amino acids. The CDR3 loop reads CAIGGYRASGELFF. The CDR3 nucleotides read TGTGCCATCGGGGGGTACAGGGCTAGCGGGGAGCTGTTTTTT.